This T cell receptor (beta chain) was identified in a study of Graves' ophthalmopathy and Graves' hyperthyroidism. Background on the study: Sampling took place at initial diagnosis, with peripheral blood obtained before any treatment. Study conclusions and caveats: Forecasting of ophthalmopathy progression by the model achieved around 71% sensitivity and around 72% specificity. A majority of expanded thyroid clonotypes exceeding 0.001 frequency were likewise present in blood.

The germline V gene has CDR1 SGHRS and CDR2 YFSETQ. The CDR3 contains 12 residues. Uncontrolled infections, pregnancy, lactation or other autoimmune diseases led to patient exclusion. As the template, RNA transcripts were used to amplify TCR beta CDR3 regions. An initial RT-PCR round employing HTBI primers preceded a second-round multiplex PCR. A single record per CDR3 protein comes from TCRdb applying MiXCR to the multiplex PCR reads. Seen here are around 470,000 distinct CDR3 sequences, 14% observed once, and the top ten hold about a tenth. This clonotype came up many times. The antigen remains undetermined. Its ends do not fully match the called genes, so a read error is possible.

The source of this sequence is a woman younger than 45 with Graves' ophthalmopathy. The genes are TRBV5-1 and TRBJ2-5, with D possibly TRBD1 on 5 matching bases. The sequenced sample consisted of blood. CDR3 sequence reads: CASSLDRETQYF. The CDR3 DNA reads as TGTGCCAGCAGTTTAGACAGAGAGACCCAGTACTTC.